The rows below give T cell receptor beta chains drawn from one sample of a study of PD-1 blockade in classical Hodgkin lymphoma. Measured with immunoSEQ multiplex PCR; TCRdb has only the in-frame clones, and not every one. The sample yields around 26,000 clones, almost 70% seen once. Specimen: peripheral blood mononuclear cells (PBMCs), collected at baseline. Receptors originate from a human donor with classical Hodgkin lymphoma. Both conserved end residues are part of each CDR3. A D gene is named only where the DNA matches it firmly. Not every row has a clone size; where given, it reads once, few, many or a size class.

CDR3 DNA: TGCAGTGGGGCCAGGGGAGAGACCCAGTACTTC
CDR3 protein: CSGARGETQYF
D gene: .
V gene: TRBV20-1
J gene: TRBJ2-5
clone size: .

CDR3 DNA: TGTGCCAGCAGCGGACCCCCTACAGGGAACTACTACGAGCAGTACTTC
CDR3 protein: CASSGPPTGNYYEQYF
D gene: .
V gene: TRBV2
J gene: TRBJ2-7
clone size: .

CDR3 DNA: TGTGCCAGCAGTTTAGGCCCCACGAGTAATGAGCAGTTCTTC
CDR3 protein: CASSLGPTSNEQFF
D gene: .
V gene: TRBV27
J gene: TRBJ2-1
clone size: .

CDR3 DNA: TGTGCCAGTACCCCCGCCGGGGGGCTAGCTTCCTACGAGCAGTACTTC
CDR3 protein: CASTPAGGLASYEQYF
D gene: .
V gene: TRBV19
J gene: TRBJ2-7
clone size: .

CDR3 DNA: TGTGCCAGCAGCCCCGGGGACAGCAGTTATGGCTACACCTTC
CDR3 protein: CASSPGDSSYGYTF
D gene: TRBD1
V gene: TRBV7-6
J gene: TRBJ1-2
clone size: few

CDR3 DNA: TGTGCCAGTAGGAACCGGGACAGGGGTGAAGCTTTCTTT
CDR3 protein: CASRNRDRGEAFF
D gene: TRBD1
V gene: TRBV19
J gene: TRBJ1-1
clone size: .

CDR3 DNA: TGTGCCAGCAGCTCCTACCTAACAGGGGTAGATGGCTACACCTTC
CDR3 protein: CASSSYLTGVDGYTF
D gene: TRBD1
V gene: TRBV7-9
J gene: TRBJ1-2
clone size: few

CDR3 DNA: TGTGCCAGCAGCTTAAATTTGGGGAATCAGCCCCAGCATTTT
CDR3 protein: CASSLNLGNQPQHF
D gene: .
V gene: TRBV7-2
J gene: TRBJ1-5
clone size: .

CDR3 DNA: TGTGCCAGCAGCCACCCAATAGCGGGGAACCCCTCCTACGAGCAGTACTTC
CDR3 protein: CASSHPIAGNPSYEQYF
D gene: TRBD2
V gene: TRBV7-9
J gene: TRBJ2-7
clone size: few

CDR3 DNA: TGTGCCAGCAGCTTGAACTTCGTGGGGGCTGACACCCAGTACTTC
CDR3 protein: CASSLNFVGADTQYF
D gene: .
V gene: TRBV5-6
J gene: TRBJ2-5
clone size: .

CDR3 DNA: TGTGCCAGTAGTATTCTCCGGGAAATGAATCAGCCCCAGCATTTT
CDR3 protein: CASSILREMNQPQHF
D gene: .
V gene: TRBV19
J gene: TRBJ1-5
clone size: .

CDR3 DNA: TGCGCCAGCAGCCAATCCCTCAGCGGGGAGCTGTTTTTT
CDR3 protein: CASSQSLSGELFF
D gene: .
V gene: TRBV4-3
J gene: TRBJ2-2
clone size: .

CDR3 DNA: TGTGCCAGCAGCTTGCCATCTATCTATAGCAATCAGCCCCAGCATTTT
CDR3 protein: CASSLPSIYSNQPQHF
D gene: .
V gene: TRBV5-5
J gene: TRBJ1-5
clone size: .

CDR3 DNA: TGCGCCAGCAGCTTGCCCACAGGGGCCTCCGTTGGGGCCAACGTCCTGACTTTC
CDR3 protein: CASSLPTGASVGANVLTF
D gene: TRBD1
V gene: TRBV5-1
J gene: TRBJ2-6
clone size: once

CDR3 DNA: TGTGCCAGCAGTTACGGGACTAGCGGGGGACAAGAGACCCAGTACTTC
CDR3 protein: CASSYGTSGGQETQYF
D gene: TRBD2
V gene: TRBV6-6
J gene: TRBJ2-5
clone size: .

CDR3 DNA: TGTGCCAGCTCCCAGACAGCGAACACTGAAGCTTTCTTT
CDR3 protein: CASSQTANTEAFF
D gene: .
V gene: TRBV18
J gene: TRBJ1-1
clone size: .